These 9 T cell receptor beta chains came from one sample sequenced in a study of OX40 agonist ivuxolimab in advanced cancers. Using immunoSEQ multiplex PCR, the repertoire was profiled, and TCRdb retains in-frame clones only, with some absent. This sample has over 25,000 clones, with approximately 86% found just once. The specimen comprised CD4+ or CD8+ T cells sorted from blood, sampled in a trial of the OX40 agonist ivuxolimab. The receptors here all came from an adult with an advanced solid tumor such as melanoma, head and neck, liver or kidney cancer.

The genes are TRBV27 and TRBJ2-3, with 12 bases that match TRBD2. Germline CDR1 is MNHEY and CDR2 is SMNVEV (reference sequence). Trimming took 0 bases from V and 4 from J; bases not matched to a gene: 8. CDR3 length: 18 amino acids. This chain's CDR3 is CASSLSPGLAGWPDTQYF. CDR3 DNA sequence: TGTGCCAGCAGTTTATCCCCCGGACTAGCGGGATGGCCAGATACGCAGTATTTT.

There are a few counts of this clone. V gene TRBV5-8 combines with J gene TRBJ2-1; D unresolved. Between the trimmed V and J ends, which lost 0 bases and 13 bases, there was a span of 23 bases. This CDR3 has 16 amino acids. Germline V lookup: CDR1 SGHTS, CDR2 YDEGEE. Here the CDR3 reads CASSLDGGGYNVDQFF. The CDR3 region has the DNA TGTGCCAGCAGCTTGGACGGTGGCGGCTACAATGTTGATCAGTTCTTC. Complete variable domain (other parts from reference TRBV5-8 and TRBJ2-1): EAGVTQSPTHLIKTRGQQATLRCSPISGHTSVYWYQQALGLGLQFLLWYDEGEERNRGNFPPRFSGRQFPNYSSELNVNALELEDSALYLCASSLDGGGYNVDQFFGPGTRLTVL.

This CDR3 reads CSVTPGDLLETQYF. The CDR3 coding sequence is TGCAGCGTTACACCGGGGGACCTTTTGGAGACCCAGTACTTC. V is TRBV29-1 and J is TRBJ2-5; weak D call: TRBD2 (6 bases). This CDR3 contains 14 residues. Germline CDR1 reads SQVTM; CDR2 reads ANQGSEA. The V end was cut by 5 bases, the J end by 5 bases, with 18 bases between.

The chain joins TRBV30 to TRBJ2-7, with D possibly being TRBD1 (6 bases). The germline CDR1 and CDR2 sequences are GTSNPN and SVGIG (reference sequence). This CDR3 is 13 amino acids long. The V end lost 7 bases, the J end lost 3 bases, and 16 bases lay between the germline ends. CDR3 amino acids: CASSQGSIYEQYF. In DNA, the CDR3 is TGTGCCTCCTCACAGGGAAGTATCTACGAGCAGTACTTC.

The chain is built from TRBV9 and TRBJ2-7, with 7 bases fitting TRBD2. From germline, CDR1 is SGDLS and CDR2 YYNGEE. The CDR3 is 15 amino acids. The V and J ends lost 1 base and 5 bases, in that order; junction bases with no gene match: 9. CDR3 coding DNA: TGTGCCAGCAGCGTATTCGGACTAGACAGCAACGAGCAGTACTTC. Protein: CASSVFGLDSNEQYF. Together with reference TRBV9 and TRBJ2-7, the CDR3 gives the full variable domain: DSGVTQTPKHLITATGQRVTLRCSPRSGDLSVYWYQQSLDQGLQFLIQYYNGEERAKGNILERFSAQQFPDLHSELNLSSLELGDSALYFCASSVFGLDSNEQYFGPGTRLTVT.

The chain has TRBV6-6 and TRBJ2-2; D unresolved. Germline V gives CDR1 MNHNY, CDR2 SVGAGI (reference sequence). The germline V and J ends were trimmed by 2 bases and 1 base, with 8 bases remaining between them. This CDR3 is built from 15 residues. The CDR3 DNA sequence: TGTGCCAGCAGTTACCTCTCGAAGAACACCGGGGAGCTGTTTTTT. Translating gives CASSYLSKNTGELFF.

V usage is TRBV11-3 and J usage is TRBJ2-1; TRBD2 aligns across 10 bases. CDR3 length: 16 residues. Trimming cost V 0 bases and J 2 bases; bases outside gene matches: 1. Germline V CDR1 and CDR2: SGHNT, YENEEA. The CDR3 here is CASSLDGLAAYNEQFF. In DNA form, the CDR3 reads TGTGCCAGCAGCTTAGATGGACTAGCGGCCTACAATGAGCAGTTCTTC.

The V gene is TRBV4-1, the J gene TRBJ2-5, with D possibly matching TRBD1 (5 bases). Germline CDR1 is MGHRA and CDR2 is YSYEKL. The CDR3 covers 15 residues. V dropped 1 base and J dropped 1 base, with 10 bases sitting between them. CDR3 loop: CASSQVVRGQETQYF. In nucleotides, the CDR3 is TGCGCCAGCAGCCAAGTAGTAAGGGGCCAAGAGACCCAGTACTTC.

In its sample, this clone was seen once. The V gene is TRBV9, the J gene TRBJ2-5, with a tentative D call TRBD2 (6 bases). Germline values: CDR1 SGDLS, CDR2 YYNGEE. The V end lost 1 base, the J end lost 2 bases, and 9 bases lay between the germline ends. CDR3 length: 14 amino acids. CDR3 loop: CASSVLGGQETQYF. In DNA form, the CDR3 reads TGTGCCAGCAGCGTACTCGGAGGGCAAGAGACCCAGTACTTC.